The 30 T cell receptor beta chains listed next were all sequenced from one sample in a study of blood T cell repertoires in COVID-19. Only in-frame clones appear in the TCRdb table, and some are missing; sequencing was by immunoSEQ multiplex PCR. The data contain roughly 170,000 clones, almost 80% of them singletons. What was sequenced was PBMCs or T cells enriched from blood (not recorded which). The receptors here all came from a woman in her 50s who had recovered from COVID-19.

The chain combines TRBV6-5 with TRBJ2-5; D might be TRBD1 (6 bases). There are 12 residues in the CDR3. CDR1 is MNHEY and CDR2 is SVGAGI in the germline V gene. The ends were cut back, 4 bases at V and 7 bases at J, with 10 bases in the middle. The DNA of the CDR3 is TGTGCCAGCAGTTTCCTACAGGGGACCCAGTACTTC. It specifies CASSFLQGTQYF.

For the CDR3, the DNA is TGTGCCAGCAGTCCACCGGGACAGGGGCTCTACGAGCAGTACTTC. Protein product: CASSPPGQGLYEQYF. The genes are TRBV27 and TRBJ2-7; 10 bases are shared with TRBD1. This CDR3 spans 15 amino acids. V trimming: 5 bases; J trimming: 3 bases; junction bases outside the gene matches: 7. CDR1 is MNHEY, CDR2 SMNVEV, per germline (reference sequence).

The rearrangement joins TRBV19 to TRBJ1-1, with no clear D. The CDR3 runs 17 residues. V was clipped by 3 bases and J by 0 bases, with 17 bases between them. Looked up from germline, CDR1 is LNHDA and CDR2 is SQIVND (reference sequence). Here the CDR3 reads CASSIWRTSQLNTEAFF. The CDR3 DNA is TGTGCCAGTAGTATCTGGAGGACCTCACAGCTGAACACTGAAGCTTTCTTT.

The chain is built from TRBV11-1 and TRBJ1-2, with TRBD1 matching over 8 bases. Germline V gene lookup returns CDR1 SGHAT and CDR2 FQDESV (reference sequence). Losses at the gene ends were 1 base for V and 5 bases for J; bases not matched to a gene: 0. There are 13 residues in the CDR3. The CDR3, as DNA: TGTGCCAGCAGCTTAGGGACAGGGTATGGCTACACCTTC. Translated, it gives CASSLGTGYGYTF.

V usage is TRBV10-3 and J usage is TRBJ2-7, with a tentative D call TRBD1 (5 bases). The CDR3 covers 15 residues. V lost 3 bases to trimming and J lost 3 bases, with 15 bases between them. The germline gives CDR1 ENHRY, CDR2 SYGVKD. The CDR3 reads CAISDVQVGFYEQYF. CDR3 bases: TGTGCCATCAGTGACGTACAGGTGGGATTCTACGAGCAGTACTTC.

The rearrangement joins TRBV6-5 to TRBJ2-7, with 10 bases matching TRBD1. The CDR3 is 13 residues long. The ends lost 5 bases at V and 10 bases at J; junction bases unmatched: 8. Germline CDR1 is MNHEY and CDR2 is SVGAGI. The CDR3: CASSPDRGRPQYF. The CDR3 DNA reads as TGTGCCAGCAGTCCTGACAGGGGGCGTCCCCAGTACTTC.

The sample holds many counts of this clone. The V and J genes are TRBV19 and TRBJ2-2; D is perhaps TRBD1 (5 bases). The CDR3 has 15 residues. From germline, CDR1 is LNHDA and CDR2 SQIVND (reference sequence). V was trimmed by 5 bases and J by 4 bases, leaving 14 bases between them. The CDR3 spells CASSGQGRITGELFF. CDR3 DNA sequence: TGTGCCAGTAGTGGCCAGGGAAGGATCACCGGGGAGCTGTTTTTT.

As concerns this clone: A read error is possible here, since a much larger clone lies one base away. CDR3 bases: TGTGCCAGTAATTTAACAGAGTCCTATGGCTACACCTTC. Translated: CASNLTESYGYTF. The chain recombines TRBV19 with TRBJ1-2; no firm D call. CDR3 length: 13 amino acids. The germline gives CDR1 LNHDA, CDR2 SQIVND (reference sequence). Trimming pared 7 bases from V and 4 bases from J, leaving 13 bases between.

A single count supports this clone. V gene TRBV13 combines with J gene TRBJ2-2, with 9 bases aligning to TRBD1. Germline CDR1 PRHDT, CDR2 FYEKMQ (reference sequence). There are 16 residues in the CDR3. V lost 6 bases and J lost 6; bases outside the gene matches: 11. CDR3 nucleotides: TGTGCCAGCAGTCCGGGGACAGGGTTAAGCGCCGGGGAGCTGTTTTTT. As protein: CASSPGTGLSAGELFF.

The V gene is TRBV7-2, the J gene TRBJ2-5; possible D gene TRBD1, 7 bases. CDR3 length equals 13 residues. Per the germline V gene, CDR1 is SGHTA and CDR2 is FQGNSA. The germline V and J ends were trimmed by 2 bases and 6 bases, with 10 bases remaining between them. CDR3 loop: CASSLQGGQTQYF. The CDR3 DNA reads TGTGCCAGCAGCTTACAGGGGGGACAGACCCAGTACTTC.

This clone was detected only a few times. The chain carries TRBV15 and TRBJ1-1; a possible D gene is TRBD1 (6 bases). This CDR3 spans 13 amino acids. The germline CDR1 and CDR2 sequences are LNHNV and YYDKDF (reference sequence). The V end was cut by 1 base, the J end by 8 bases, with 11 bases between. The CDR3 DNA is TGTGCCACCAGCAGAGCAGGGGTGGCAGAAGCTTTCTTT. Its translation is CATSRAGVAEAFF. Filled out from reference TRBV15 and TRBJ1-1, the complete variable domain reads DAMVIQNPRYQVTQFGKPVTLSCSQTLNHNVMYWYQQKSSQAPKLLFHYYDKDFNNEADTPDNFQSRRPNTSFCFLDIRSPGLGDTAMYLCATSRAGVAEAFFGQGTRLTVV.

The CDR3 region is CAWSPPGGGSTDTQYF. The CDR3 region has the DNA TGTGCCTGGAGTCCCCCCGGGGGTGGATCCACAGATACGCAGTATTTT. The chain links TRBV30 to TRBJ2-3; possible D gene TRBD2, 6 bases. CDR1 and CDR2 from the germline V gene are GTSNPN and SVGIG (reference sequence). V dropped 2 bases and J dropped 2 bases, with 17 bases sitting between them. The CDR3 runs to 16 residues.

The chain links TRBV5-1 to TRBJ2-1; the D gene is possibly TRBD2 (5 bases). Trimming took 2 bases from V and 7 from J, leaving 13 bases between them. This CDR3 contains 14 residues. CDR1 SGHRS and CDR2 YFSETQ come from the germline V gene. CDR3 bases: TGCGCCAGCAGCTTTAGGCCGACTATAAATGAGCAGTTCTTC. As protein: CASSFRPTINEQFF.

This chain links TRBV12-5 with TRBJ1-1; 7 bases are shared with TRBD1. Germline CDR1 is LGHNT and CDR2 is FRNRAP. There are 18 residues in the CDR3. After removal of 0 bases from V and 2 bases from J, the junction contained 12 bases not matched to a gene. CDR3 amino acids: CASGLVLIAGQSNTEAFF. The CDR3 bases are TGTGCTAGTGGTTTGGTGCTGATTGCGGGACAGTCTAACACTGAAGCTTTCTTT.

This clone was picked up a small number of times. CDR3 coding DNA: TGTGCCTCTATACCGGGGTTCTCTGGAAACACCATATATTTT. It translates to CASIPGFSGNTIYF. This chain links TRBV30 with TRBJ1-3; D gene ambiguous. Trimming shortened V by 7 bases and J by 0 bases, and 13 bases separated the two germline ends. From germline, CDR1 is GTSNPN and CDR2 SVGIG (reference sequence). This CDR3 spans 14 amino acids.

This CDR3 is CASSVWDRGSNEQYF. CDR3 sequence (DNA): TGTGCCAGCAGCGTATGGGACAGGGGTTCCAACGAGCAGTACTTC. The chain joins TRBV9 to TRBJ2-7; the match to TRBD1 covers 10 bases. V shed 1 base, J shed 5 bases, and the junction held 6 bases outside the gene matches. This CDR3 has 15 amino acids. CDR1 and CDR2 from the germline V gene are SGDLS and YYNGEE.

J is TRBJ1-2 and V is TRBV7-9; tentatively, D is TRBD1 (5 bases). V was cut by 1 base and J by 5 bases, with 17 bases left in between. This CDR3 is 16 amino acids long. CDR1 and CDR2 (germline): SEHNR, FQNEAQ (reference sequence). Here the CDR3 reads CASSLGQGLEGYGYTF. CDR3 nucleotide sequence: TGTGCCAGCAGCTTAGGGCAGGGTTTGGAAGGATATGGCTACACCTTC.

The chain couples TRBV7-9 to TRBJ1-2; possibly TRBD1 for D (5 bases). V shed 4 bases and J shed 5 bases, with 8 bases lying between them. Germline lookup yields CDR1 SEHNR and CDR2 FQNEAQ (reference sequence). The CDR3 totals 12 residues. This chain's CDR3 is CASSSDMYGYTF. CDR3 DNA sequence: TGTGCCAGCAGCTCGGACATGTATGGCTACACCTTC.

V usage is TRBV4-1 and J usage is TRBJ2-7, with a possible D match to TRBD1 (5 bases). Germline V gene sequence: CDR1 MGHRA, CDR2 YSYEKL. Between the trimmed V and J ends, which lost 4 bases and 1 base, there was a span of 20 bases. The CDR3 covers 17 residues. The CDR3 coding sequence is TGCGCCAGCAGCCCTGGACATTCTCAAATTGGGTCCTACGAGCAGTACTTC. Translated, it gives CASSPGHSQIGSYEQYF.

V and J are TRBV14 and TRBJ2-5; D is unresolved. Germline CDR1 reads SGHDN; CDR2 reads FVKESK. Trimming took 4 bases from V and 2 from J, leaving 11 bases between them. The CDR3 is 14 amino acids. The CDR3 sequence: CASSLRSTQETQYF. The DNA of the CDR3 is TGTGCCAGCAGCCTGAGGTCGACTCAAGAGACCCAGTACTTC.

V is TRBV29-1 and J is TRBJ1-2; the D gene is possibly TRBD1 (6 bases). V lost 4 bases and J lost 2, with 14 bases in between. Germline V gene sequence: CDR1 SQVTM, CDR2 ANQGSEA. The CDR3 extends over 14 amino acids. CDR3 region: CSVAGDGLNYGYTF. CDR3 sequence (DNA): TGCAGCGTTGCAGGGGACGGCTTGAACTATGGCTACACCTTC.

This chain links TRBV7-2 with TRBJ2-1; the match to TRBD2 covers 12 bases. J was trimmed by 1 base and V by 5 bases; bases with no gene match: 12. There are 19 residues in the CDR3. The germline gives CDR1 SGHTA, CDR2 FQGNSA. The CDR3 nucleotides are TGTGCCAGCAGCCCCCGGACTAGCGGGATATCTTGGTCCTACAATGAGCAGTTCTTC. It yields the protein CASSPRTSGISWSYNEQFF.

This clone was seen once. The rearrangement joins TRBV18 to TRBJ1-4, with 12 bases identical to TRBD1. V was clipped by 4 bases and J by 6 bases; unmatched bases: 6. CDR3 size: 16 residues. Germline V gene sequence: CDR1 KGHSH, CDR2 LQKENI. CDR3 nucleotide sequence: TGTGCCAGCTCACTCGGGACAGGGGGCGCGGATGAAAAACTGTTTTTT. It is translated as CASSLGTGGADEKLFF.

The chain employs TRBV7-9 and TRBJ1-2; unclear D gene. From germline, CDR1 is SEHNR and CDR2 FQNEAQ (reference sequence). CDR3 size: 14 residues. Trimming removed 3 bases from V and 7 bases from J, with 15 bases in between. The CDR3 sequence is CASSLFVDSGGYTF. DNA of the CDR3: TGTGCCAGCAGCTTGTTTGTGGACTCCGGTGGCTACACCTTC. The full variable domain, completed using reference TRBV7-9 and TRBJ1-2, is DTGVSQNPRHKITKRGQNVTFRCDPISEHNRLYWYRQTLGQGPEFLTYFQNEAQLEKSRLLSDRFSAERPKGSFSTLEIQRTEQGDSAMYLCASSLFVDSGGYTFGSGTRLTVV.

The V and J genes are TRBV30 and TRBJ2-3; 8 bases line up with TRBD2. The ends lost 1 base at V and 0 bases at J; junction bases unmatched: 6. The CDR3 is 16 amino acids. Germline V gene sequence: CDR1 GTSNPN, CDR2 SVGIG (reference sequence). Here the CDR3 reads CAWSASGGLSTDTQYF. In DNA form, the CDR3 reads TGTGCCTGGAGTGCCTCGGGGGGGCTTAGCACAGATACGCAGTATTTT. The entire variable domain, with the rest obtained from reference TRBV30 and TRBJ2-3, is as follows: SQTIHQWPATLVQPVGSPLSLECTVEGTSNPNLYWYRQAAGRGLQLLFYSVGIGQISSEVPQNLSASRPQDRQFILSSKKLLLSDSGFYLCAWSASGGLSTDTQYFGPGTRLTVL.

V usage is TRBV6-1 and J usage is TRBJ1-2; 10 bases are a match to TRBD1. The CDR3 is made up of 15 amino acids. V lost 3 bases and J lost 4; bases outside the gene matches: 5. Germline V lookup: CDR1 MNHNS, CDR2 SASEGT. CDR3 DNA sequence: TGTGCCAGCAGTGATAGGACAGGGGGTAGCTATGGCTACACCTTC. It specifies CASSDRTGGSYGYTF.

This chain links TRBV5-6 with TRBJ2-7, with D hard to call. V lost 0 bases and J lost 4, with 11 bases in between. Looked up from germline, CDR1 is SGHDT and CDR2 is YYEEEE. The CDR3 loop spans 14 amino acids. For the CDR3, the DNA is TGTGCCAGCAGCTTGGTCGGGTCTAATTACGAGCAGTACTTC. Its translation is CASSLVGSNYEQYF.

The rearrangement links TRBV21-1 to TRBJ1-3; the table assigns TRBD1, which was not confirmed against the DNA. TRBV21-1 is labeled a pseudogene. CDR3 length: 16 amino acids. The CDR3 here is CASSKEQGRSGNTIYF. CDR3 coding DNA: TGTGCCAGCAGCAAAGAGCAGGGCCGCTCTGGAAACACCATATATTTT.

V is TRBV4-1 and J is TRBJ1-4; the D is unclear. This CDR3 has 15 amino acids. The ends were cut back, 0 bases at V and 2 bases at J, with 7 bases in the middle. Germline assignment: CDR1 MGHRA and CDR2 YSYEKL. CDR3 in amino acids: CASSQDRGTNEKLFF. Written as DNA, the CDR3 is TGCGCCAGCAGCCAAGATCGAGGTACTAATGAAAAACTGTTTTTT.

The J gene is TRBJ1-2, the V gene TRBV2; D is perhaps TRBD1 (5 bases). In germline, CDR1 is SNHLY, CDR2 FYNNEI. V dropped 3 bases and J dropped 5 bases, with 16 bases sitting between them. CDR3 size: 15 residues. DNA of the CDR3: TGTGCCAGCAGTGATAATGGCCAGGGCTCTTATGGCTACACCTTC. The encoded protein is CASSDNGQGSYGYTF.